This T cell receptor (beta chain) derives from a study of human T cells and chemical hapten exposure. Looking at the study overall: Weekly diphenylcyclopropenone doses were given to patients' scalps across the roughly 25-week study. Patients, largely female, had alopecia areata, totalis or universalis. General study points: Significantly more large CDR3 similarity clusters were formed by expanded TCRs than by controls.

As handled by the study authors: A per-sample median of around 100,000 TCRs was observed, with a range of about 20,000 to 690,600. TCRdb re-derived calls from the RACE reads in MiXCR, one entry per CDR3 protein. TCRdb's processing, not the authors', yielded these V and J calls. The sample contains some 380,000 distinct CDR3 sequences, approximately 5% of which appear only once. This clonotype has just a few counts. Its specificity is not known. The germline gives CDR1 LNHDA, CDR2 SQIVND (reference sequence). After removal of 5 bases from V and 9 bases from J, the junction contained 11 bases not matched to a gene. The CDR3 covers 15 residues. Time point meaning: patch test 1, 2 weeks after DPC sensitization. Treatment of the sample: therapeutic diphenylcyclopropenone sensitization with weekly scalp DPC.

Material: whole blood, obtained in connection with sensitization to the hapten diphenylcyclopropenone (DPC). This receptor was taken from a woman aged 45-65 years with alopecia areata. Some clones in this sample may be carry-over from other donors' samples. The J gene is TRBJ2-1, the V gene TRBV19, with 9 bases identical to TRBD1. The DNA of the CDR3 is TGTGCCAGTAGTCTGTTGGGACAGGGCCGTGCTGAGCAGTTCTTC. This translates into CASSLLGQGRAEQFF. Full variable domain (rest looked up from reference TRBV19 and TRBJ2-1): DGGITQSPKYLFRKEGQNVTLSCEQNLNHDAMYWYRQDPGQGLRLIYYSQIVNDFQKGDIAEGYSVSREKKESFPLTVTSAQKNPTAFYLCASSLLGQGRAEQFFGPGTRLTVL.